The clone carrying this TCR beta chain was observed a few times. Its antigen remains unknown. The authors ran a second PCR of 7 to 11 cycles using a sample-barcoded 5' primer and a J-beta primer mix. Every cDNA molecule bore a tag from a template-switch adaptor containing 12 random nucleotides. TCRdb recomputed calls from the 5' RACE reads with MiXCR, one row per CDR3 protein. The sample has about 760,000 distinct CDR3 sequences, around 25% seen once. This sample was taken from a study of blood T cells in healthy people across ages. General study points: Age brought a roughly linear fall in TCR beta diversity measured per million T cells.

In addition, the sample was reused for a study of T cells of mothers and their children. That source adds: Related mother-child pairs showed slightly, non-significantly higher overlap than unrelated pairs. The authors found no persistent microchimeric T cell clones.

The clonotype originates from a boy between 5 and 17 years old in good health. The sequenced sample consisted of blood.

The CDR3 loop reads CASSWTGVRYNEQFF. CDR3 DNA sequence: TGTGCCAGCAGTTGGACAGGAGTCCGCTACAATGAGCAGTTCTTC. The chain is built from TRBV28 and TRBJ2-5, with 7 bases fitting TRBD1. The closer fit of TRBJ2-1 to the DNA end suggests the J call may be wrong. Germline loops: CDR1 MDHEN, CDR2 SYDVKM. The CDR3 is 15 amino acids.